The T cell receptor beta chain described here comes from a study of identical twins. General study findings and limits: Out-of-frame beta chain sequences displayed weaker excess sharing between twins.

This CDR3 region has 14 residues. The V end was cut by 5 bases, the J end by 0 bases, with 8 bases between. TCRdb reprocessed the 5' RACE reads with MiXCR, giving one entry per CDR3 protein. The table has a few hundred thousand distinct CDR3 sequences, over 8.5% seen once. Only a few counts were recorded for this clonotype. The antigen remains unidentified. This sample also appeared in a second study, on yellow fever vaccine responses in identical twins.

Sequencing was carried out using PBMCs. V gene TRBV12-3 or TRBV12-4 combines with J gene TRBJ2-1; D is unclear. The origin of this receptor is a woman aged 18-30 years in good health. In DNA, the CDR3 is TGTGCCAGCAGTAAAATGAGCTCCTACAATGAGCAGTTCTTC. It is translated as CASSKMSSYNEQFF.